This T cell receptor (beta chain) comes out of a study of blood T cell repertoires in COVID-19. Study-wide context: Nucleic acid was either cDNA or gDNA, and it came from T cells, B-cell-depleted T cells, or PBMCs.

Germline V lookup: CDR1 SGHRS, CDR2 YFSETQ. This CDR3 contains 16 residues. V lost 3 bases to trimming and J lost 4 bases; unmatched junction nucleotides: 11. The table came from immunoSEQ multiplex PCR; TCRdb's copy has only in-frame clones and leaves some out. The sample shows tens of thousands of clones, roughly 70% of them seen only once. The genes are TRBV5-1 and TRBJ1-2; 8 nucleotides match TRBD1. What was sequenced was peripheral blood. This TCR was recovered from an elderly man with acute or convalescent COVID-19. Written as DNA, the CDR3 is TGCGCCAGCAGCTCGAATCCCGGGACAGGAGGCTATGGCTACACCTTC. It translates to CASSSNPGTGGYGYTF.